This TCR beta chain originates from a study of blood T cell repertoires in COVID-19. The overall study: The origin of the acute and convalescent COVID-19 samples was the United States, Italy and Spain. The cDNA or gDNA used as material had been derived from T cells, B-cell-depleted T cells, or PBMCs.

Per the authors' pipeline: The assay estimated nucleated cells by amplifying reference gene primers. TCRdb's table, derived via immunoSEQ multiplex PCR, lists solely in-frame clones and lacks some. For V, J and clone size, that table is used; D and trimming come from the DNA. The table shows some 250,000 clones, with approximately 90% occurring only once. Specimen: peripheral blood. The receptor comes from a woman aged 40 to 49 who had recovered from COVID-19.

CDR3 amino acids: CATGGPYQETQYF. The CDR3 nucleotides read TGTGCCACCGGAGGTCCCTACCAAGAGACCCAGTACTTC. The gene calls are TRBV24-1 and TRBJ2-5, with D possibly being TRBD2 (5 bases). Trimming left V 9 bases short and J 0 bases short, with 10 bases between. The CDR3 is 13 amino acids. Per germline, CDR1 KGHDR and CDR2 SFDVKD.